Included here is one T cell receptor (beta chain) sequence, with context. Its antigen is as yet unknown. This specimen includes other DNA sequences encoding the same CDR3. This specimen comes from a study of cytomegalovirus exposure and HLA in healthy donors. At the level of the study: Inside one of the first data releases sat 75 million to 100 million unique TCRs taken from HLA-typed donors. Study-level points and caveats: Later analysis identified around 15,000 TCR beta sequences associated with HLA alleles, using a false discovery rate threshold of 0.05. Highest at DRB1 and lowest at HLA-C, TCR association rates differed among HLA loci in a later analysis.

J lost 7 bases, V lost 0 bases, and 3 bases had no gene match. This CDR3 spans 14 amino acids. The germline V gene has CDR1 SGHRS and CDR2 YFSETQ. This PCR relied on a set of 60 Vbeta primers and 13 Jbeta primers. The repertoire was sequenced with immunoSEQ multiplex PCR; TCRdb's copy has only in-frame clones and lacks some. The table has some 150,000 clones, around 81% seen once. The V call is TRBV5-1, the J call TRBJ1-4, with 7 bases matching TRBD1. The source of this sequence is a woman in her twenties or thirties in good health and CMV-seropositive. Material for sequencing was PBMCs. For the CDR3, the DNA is TGCGCCAGCAGCTTGGGACAGGGCGGTGAAAAACTGTTTTTT. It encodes CASSLGQGGEKLFF.